The 25 T cell receptor beta chains listed next were all sequenced from one sample in a study of T-cell reconstitution after alpha-beta-depleted transplantation in children. Unique molecular identifiers were built into the TCRbeta library. MiXCR, run by TCRdb on the PCR reads, gives a single entry per CDR3 protein. Of about 980,000 distinct CDR3 sequences in the sample, roughly 29% were seen once. This specimen was PBMCs, mostly from graft donor cells, taken 360 days after TCRalphabeta/CD19-depleted stem cell transplant. These receptors originate from a boy less than two years old who had a stem cell transplant for SCID, so the T cells may come from the graft donor.

This clonotype has just a few counts. The genes are TRBV5-1 and TRBJ1-1; a possible D gene is TRBD1 (5 bases). Looked up from germline, CDR1 is SGHRS and CDR2 is YFSETQ. V was cut by 0 bases and J by 6 bases, with 15 bases left in between. The CDR3 sequence is 15 residues long. The CDR3: CASSLAIDRKSEAFF. The DNA of the CDR3 is TGCGCCAGCAGCTTGGCCATAGACAGAAAATCTGAAGCTTTCTTT.

A note on this clonotype: The junction and the germline gene differ at one end; a read error may be behind it. The chain recombines TRBV10-3 with TRBJ1-4; 7 bases map to TRBD1. The CDR3 is 16 residues long. Germline assignment: CDR1 ENHRY and CDR2 SYGVKD. As DNA, the CDR3 is TGTGCCATCAGTGGAGGGGGGACAGCGTCTAATAAAAAACTGTTTTTT. Encoded protein: CAISGGGTASNKKLFF.

The chain links TRBV12-3 or TRBV12-4 to TRBJ1-4, with D unresolved. This CDR3 spans 15 amino acids. V lost 8 bases to trimming and J lost 4 bases, with 17 bases between them. The CDR3 loop is CASQRLGVGNEKLFF. The CDR3 DNA follows: TGTGCCAGCCAACGGTTGGGTGTAGGTAATGAAAAACTGTTTTTT.

This clonotype was recorded a few times. The chain couples TRBV12-3 or TRBV12-4 to TRBJ1-1; 7 nucleotides agree with TRBD1. Trimming at V came to 3 bases and at J to 7 bases, leaving 2 bases not matched to a gene. This CDR3 spans 12 amino acids. The CDR3 here is CASSFRQGEAFF. The CDR3 region has the DNA TGTGCCAGCAGTTTCCGACAGGGTGAAGCTTTCTTT.

The rearrangement joins TRBV15 to TRBJ2-3; D might be TRBD1 (5 bases). CDR1 LNHNV and CDR2 YYDKDF come from the germline V gene (reference sequence). CDR3 size: 15 residues. V lost 0 bases and J 5 bases, leaving 12 bases between the germline ends. CDR3 sequence reads: CATSRDPRVGDTQYF. The CDR3 coding sequence is TGTGCCACCAGCAGAGATCCCAGGGTGGGAGATACGCAGTATTTT. Full variable domain (missing parts from reference TRBV15 and TRBJ2-3): DAMVIQNPRYQVTQFGKPVTLSCSQTLNHNVMYWYQQKSSQAPKLLFHYYDKDFNNEADTPDNFQSRRPNTSFCFLDIRSPGLGDTAMYLCATSRDPRVGDTQYFGPGTRLTVL.

The CDR3 loop is CASSLDKRRNGYTF. The CDR3, as DNA: TGCGCCAGCAGCTTGGACAAAAGGAGAAATGGCTACACCTTC. J is TRBJ1-2 and V is TRBV5-1; no clear D gene. The CDR3 loop spans 14 amino acids. The germline V and J ends were trimmed by 0 bases and 6 bases, with 12 bases remaining between them. CDR1 SGHRS and CDR2 YFSETQ come from the germline V gene.

This clonotype appeared a few times. The V and J genes are TRBV20-1 and TRBJ1-1; D gene ambiguous. Trimming removed 8 bases at V and 5 bases at J, with 15 bases between. CDR3 length: 12 amino acids. Looked up from germline, CDR1 is DFQATT and CDR2 is SNEGSKA (reference sequence). CDR3 protein: CSTTPTWTEAFF. The CDR3 DNA sequence: TGCAGTACCACTCCTACATGGACTGAAGCTTTCTTT.

This clonotype appeared a few times. This chain links TRBV12-3 or TRBV12-4 with TRBJ1-5, with 7 bases lining up with TRBD1. This CDR3 has 15 residues. Losses at the gene ends were 7 bases for V and 4 bases for J; bases not matched to a gene: 10. For the CDR3, the DNA is TGTGCCAGCAATAAACAGGGGACACTTAATCAGCCCCAGCATTTT. It encodes CASNKQGTLNQPQHF.

The chain uses TRBV25-1 and TRBJ2-1, with a tentative D call TRBD1 (5 bases). This CDR3 comprises 12 residues. The V end was cut by 8 bases, the J end by 3 bases, with 8 bases between. The germline gives CDR1 MGHDK, CDR2 SYGVNS. DNA for the CDR3: TGTGCCAGCGTGACAGTCTACAATGAGCAGTTCTTC. Amino acid sequence: CASVTVYNEQFF.

The rearrangement links TRBV12-3 or TRBV12-4 to TRBJ1-1; the D gene is possibly TRBD1 (6 bases). Trimming removed 3 bases from V and 7 bases from J, with 15 bases in between. The length of the CDR3 is 14 residues. This CDR3 reads CASSLIRVQGEAFF. The CDR3 DNA sequence: TGTGCCAGCAGTTTGATCAGGGTACAGGGTGAAGCTTTCTTT.

This clonotype was recorded a few times. The chain employs TRBV7-9 and TRBJ1-2, with D possibly matching TRBD1 (5 bases). Germline V lookup: CDR1 SEHNR, CDR2 FQNEAQ (reference sequence). CDR3 size: 14 residues. Trimming stripped 4 bases from V and 5 bases from J, with 14 bases between. For the CDR3, the DNA is TGTGCCAGCAGCTCCCCACGGGGCCCTTATGGCTACACCTTC. Its translation is CASSSPRGPYGYTF.

The genes are TRBV6-8 and TRBJ1-3; D remains ambiguous. The CDR3 is made up of 16 amino acids. The V end lost 5 bases, the J end lost 1 base, and 15 bases lay between the germline ends. Per germline, CDR1 MNHGY and CDR2 SAAAGT. The CDR3 protein is CASSHNSAGSGNTIYF. The CDR3 DNA is TGTGCCAGCAGTCATAACAGCGCGGGATCTGGAAACACCATATATTTT.

This clonotype appeared many times. The chain combines TRBV5-6 with TRBJ2-1; 9 nucleotides line up with TRBD1. The CDR3 spans 17 residues. Germline V gene data show CDR1 as SGHDT and CDR2 as YYEEEE. V shed 4 bases and J 5 bases; nucleotides not matched to a gene: 13. The CDR3 is CASSARQGGLLHNEQFF. In DNA, the CDR3 is TGTGCCAGCAGCGCAAGACAGGGGGGACTACTACACAATGAGCAGTTCTTC.

This clonotype was observed a handful of times. This rearrangement joins TRBV13 to TRBJ2-3; D gene unclear. V was shortened by 2 bases and J by 4 bases, with 10 bases between the two germline ends. Germline assignment: CDR1 PRHDT and CDR2 FYEKMQ (reference sequence). This CDR3 region has 14 residues. The CDR3 reads CASSLLTAADTQYF. In DNA, the CDR3 is TGTGCCAGCAGCTTACTTACGGCGGCAGATACGCAGTATTTT.

This clonotype was seen only a few times. Written as DNA, the CDR3 is TGCGCCAGCACCGCCGGGACGGCGGGCCATGAGCAGTTCTTC. It translates to CASTAGTAGHEQFF. The chain uses TRBV5-1 and TRBJ2-1, with D tentatively TRBD1 or TRBD2 (5 bases each). The ends were cut back, 6 bases at V and 8 bases at J, with 18 bases in the middle. The CDR3 contains 14 residues. The germline V gene has CDR1 SGHRS and CDR2 YFSETQ.

The chain couples TRBV20-1 to TRBJ1-4; D gene unclear. Deletions cut 0 bases from V and 8 bases from J, with 10 bases between. The CDR3 extends over 13 amino acids. CDR1 is DFQATT and CDR2 is SNEGSKA in the germline V gene (reference sequence). The CDR3 DNA reads TGCAGTGCTAGAGAAGGTGCGGGGGAAAAACTGTTTTTT. Amino acid sequence: CSAREGAGEKLFF.

This clonotype was seen a handful of times. The chain recombines TRBV12-3 or TRBV12-4 with TRBJ2-7, with 7 nucleotides matching TRBD2. With 6 bases clipped from V and 3 bases from J, the junction kept 8 bases outside the gene matches. The CDR3 has 14 residues. The DNA of the CDR3 is TGTGCCAGCAGACAAGCGGGGAGATTCTACGAGCAGTACTTC. Its protein product is CASRQAGRFYEQYF.

The chain is built from TRBV10-3 and TRBJ2-7; TRBD1 matches at 8 bases. The J segment lost 0 bases and the V segment lost 1 base, leaving 5 bases of the junction unmatched. CDR1 is ENHRY and CDR2 is SYGVKD in the germline V gene. The CDR3 runs 16 residues. CDR3 loop: CAISELEGQGSYEQYF. The CDR3 nucleotides read TGTGCCATCAGTGAGTTGGAAGGACAGGGCTCCTACGAGCAGTACTTC.

The sample holds many counts of this clonotype. The V gene is TRBV5-1, the J gene TRBJ1-1; tentatively, D is TRBD1 (6 bases). Germline CDR1 is SGHRS and CDR2 is YFSETQ. The CDR3 length is 13 residues. The V and J ends lost 2 bases and 4 bases respectively, with 9 bases between them. CDR3 sequence: CASSFQGGTEAFF. As DNA, the CDR3 is TGCGCCAGCAGCTTTCAAGGGGGCACTGAAGCTTTCTTT.

This chain uses TRBV15 with TRBJ2-1; 7 nucleotides match TRBD2. Germline-derived CDR1 and CDR2 are LNHNV and YYDKDF (reference sequence). The CDR3 runs 20 residues. V lost 0 bases, J lost 2 bases, and 16 bases stayed unmatched. The CDR3 coding sequence is TGTGCCACCAGCAGAGATTTGACTAGCCTCTCCCCTATGGCCTACAATGAGCAGTTCTTC. Translated, it gives CATSRDLTSLSPMAYNEQFF.

This clonotype was counted many times. The J gene is TRBJ2-1, the V gene TRBV10-2, with D maybe TRBD2 (6 bases). The V gene's germline CDR1 is WSHSY and CDR2 SAAADI. Trimming left V 3 bases short and J 6 bases short, with 12 bases between. This CDR3 is built from 14 residues. The CDR3 here is CASSDWRGSNEQFF. The CDR3 DNA reads TGCGCCAGCAGTGACTGGCGGGGTTCCAATGAGCAGTTCTTC.

This clonotype has more than one count but fewer than ten. This rearrangement joins TRBV2 to TRBJ2-6; no firm D call. Deletions cut 4 bases from V and 2 bases from J, with 12 bases between. The length of the CDR3 is 16 residues. Looked up from germline, CDR1 is SNHLY and CDR2 is FYNNEI. The DNA of the CDR3 is TGTGCCAGCAGTGGCCAAAGGTCCCCTGGGGCCAACGTCCTGACTTTC. It yields the protein CASSGQRSPGANVLTF.

The chain is built from TRBV12-5 and TRBJ2-3; 8 bases align to TRBD2. After removal of 4 bases from V and 8 bases from J, the junction contained 8 bases not matched to a gene. The CDR3 loop spans 14 amino acids. From germline, CDR1 is LGHNT and CDR2 FRNRAP. This CDR3 reads CASGSAGGGGTQYF. Written as DNA, the CDR3 is TGTGCTAGTGGTTCCGCGGGGGGCGGGGGTACGCAGTATTTT. Complete variable domain (other parts from reference TRBV12-5 and TRBJ2-3): DARVTQTPRHKVTEMGQEVTMRCQPILGHNTVFWYRQTMMQGLELLAYFRNRAPLDDSGMPKDRFSAEMPDATLATLKIQPSEPRDSAVYFCASGSAGGGGTQYFGPGTRLTVL.

CDR3 protein: CASSLWGEAFF. In DNA form, the CDR3 reads TGTGCCAGCAGTTTATGGGGGGAAGCTTTCTTT. This chain connects TRBV28 to TRBJ1-1; unclear D gene. The CDR3 has 11 amino acids. Trimming cost V 0 bases and J 8 bases, with 4 bases left between them. Looked up from germline, CDR1 is MDHEN and CDR2 is SYDVKM.

This clonotype was observed a few times. J is TRBJ2-7 and V is TRBV20-1, with 10 bases aligning to TRBD2. Germline V gene sequence: CDR1 DFQATT, CDR2 SNEGSKA (reference sequence). CDR3 size: 13 residues. The ends lost 7 bases at V and 3 bases at J; junction bases unmatched: 6. CDR3 sequence: CSVRRTSGYEQYF. The CDR3 DNA sequence: TGCAGTGTTCGTCGGACTAGCGGCTACGAGCAGTACTTC.